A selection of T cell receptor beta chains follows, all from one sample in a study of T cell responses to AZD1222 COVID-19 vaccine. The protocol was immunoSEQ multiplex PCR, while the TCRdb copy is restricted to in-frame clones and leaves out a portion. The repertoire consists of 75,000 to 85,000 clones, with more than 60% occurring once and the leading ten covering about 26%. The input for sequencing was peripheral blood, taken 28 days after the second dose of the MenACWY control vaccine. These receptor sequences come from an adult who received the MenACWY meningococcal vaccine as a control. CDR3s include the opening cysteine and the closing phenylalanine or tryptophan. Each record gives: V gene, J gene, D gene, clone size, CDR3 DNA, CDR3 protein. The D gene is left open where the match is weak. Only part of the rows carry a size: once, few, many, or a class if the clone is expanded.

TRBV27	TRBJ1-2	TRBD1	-	TGTGCCAGCAGTTTGGGTCCCTCAGGGGGAATTAGCGGCTACACCTTC	CASSLGPSGGISGYTF
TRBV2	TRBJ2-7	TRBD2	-	TGTGCCAGCAGTGAAGGGACTAGCGGAGGATTCTCCTACGAGCAGTACTTC	CASSEGTSGGFSYEQYF
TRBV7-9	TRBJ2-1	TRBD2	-	TGTGCCAGCAGCTTAGGGCTAGCGGGGAAGGGTGAGCAGTTCTTC	CASSLGLAGKGEQFF
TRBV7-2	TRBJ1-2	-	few	TGTGCCAGCAGCTTAGTTTCAACGGACAACTATGGCTACACCTTC	CASSLVSTDNYGYTF
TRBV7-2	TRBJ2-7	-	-	TGTGCCAGCAGCCCCCAAGGGGACTCCTACGAGCAGTACTTC	CASSPQGDSYEQYF
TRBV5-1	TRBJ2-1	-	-	TGCGCCAGCAGCTTAGGAGGGGGCGCCGGGAATGAGCAGTTCTTC	CASSLGGGAGNEQFF
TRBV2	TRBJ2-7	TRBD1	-	TGTGCCAGCACCCTTGGGACAGGGGGCCTATACGAGCAGTACTTC	CASTLGTGGLYEQYF
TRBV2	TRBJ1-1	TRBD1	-	TGTGCCAGCAAAATTTCAGGGACAGGGGGAACTGAAGCTTTCTTT	CASKISGTGGTEAFF
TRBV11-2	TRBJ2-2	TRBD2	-	TGTGCCAGCAGCTTAGCGGGGGGGACCGGGGAGCTGTTTTTT	CASSLAGGTGELFF
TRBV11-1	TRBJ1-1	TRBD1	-	TGTGCCAGCAGCCATGCAGGGGGTAACACTGAAGCTTTCTTT	CASSHAGGNTEAFF
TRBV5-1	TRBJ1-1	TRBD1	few	TGCGCCAGCAGAGAAGGGGGCAGGGCCGGGAACACTGAAGCTTTCTTT	CASREGGRAGNTEAFF
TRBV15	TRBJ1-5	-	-	TGTGCCACCAGCAGAGATTCGGGGGGTGAAGCCCAGCATTTT	CATSRDSGGEAQHF
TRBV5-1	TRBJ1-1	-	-	TGCGCCAGCAGCCTAACAGGAAAGAACACTGAAGCTTTCTTT	CASSLTGKNTEAFF
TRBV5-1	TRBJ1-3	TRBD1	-	TGCGCCAGCAGCTTGGCGGGACAGTACTCTGGAAACACCATATATTTT	CASSLAGQYSGNTIYF
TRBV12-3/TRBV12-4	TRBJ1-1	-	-	TGTGCCAGCAGCCTGGGACCGAACACTGAAGCTTTCTTT	CASSLGPNTEAFF
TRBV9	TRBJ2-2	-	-	TGTGCCAGCAGCCCAGATGGGGGGCAAAAGAACACCGGGGAGCTGTTTTTT	CASSPDGGQKNTGELFF
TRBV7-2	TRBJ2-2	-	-	TGTGCCAGCAGCTCCCCATTCGGCAGGGGGAGGACCGGGGAGCTGTTTTTT	CASSSPFGRGRTGELFF
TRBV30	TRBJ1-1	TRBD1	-	TGTGCCTGGCTACGACAGGGTAAGAGGGAGTACACTGAAGCTTTCTTT	CAWLRQGKREYTEAFF
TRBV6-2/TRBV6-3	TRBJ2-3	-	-	TGTGCCAGCAGTTACCGGGCAGGGGTTGCCACAGATACGCAGTATTTT	CASSYRAGVATDTQYF
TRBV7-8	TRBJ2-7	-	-	TGTGCCAGCAGCTCGGGACCGCACTACGAGCAGTACTTC	CASSSGPHYEQYF
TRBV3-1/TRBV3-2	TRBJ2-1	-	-	TGTGCCAGCAGTGAAACAAATGAGCAGTTCTTC	CASSETNEQFF
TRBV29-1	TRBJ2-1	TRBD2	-	TGCAGCGTACGACTAGCGGGAGGGCAGTACAATGAGCAGTTCTTC	CSVRLAGGQYNEQFF
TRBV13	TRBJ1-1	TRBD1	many	TGTGCCAGCAGACCAACAGGGGGCGCAACTGAAGCTTTCTTT	CASRPTGGATEAFF
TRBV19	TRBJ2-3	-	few	TGTGCCAGTAGTATAGCAGGGCAGTACACAGATACGCAGTATTTT	CASSIAGQYTDTQYF
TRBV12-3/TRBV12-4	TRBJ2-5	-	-	TGTGCCAGCAGTTTTCAACAGGATGAGACCCAGTACTTC	CASSFQQDETQYF
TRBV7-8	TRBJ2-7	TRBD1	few	TGTGCCAGCAGCCCTAGGGGGACAGGGTCACCCTCCTACGAGCAGTACTTC	CASSPRGTGSPSYEQYF
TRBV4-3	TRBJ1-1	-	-	TGCGCCAGCAGGGAAGGTACTAACACTGAAGCTTTCTTT	CASREGTNTEAFF
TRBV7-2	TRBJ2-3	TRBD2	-	TGTGCCAGCAGCTCCAGCGGGGGGGCTACAGATACGCAGTATTTT	CASSSSGGATDTQYF
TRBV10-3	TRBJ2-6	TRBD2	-	TGTGCCATCAGAGGGACTAGCGGGAGGAGCTCTGGGGCCAACGTCCTGACTTTC	CAIRGTSGRSSGANVLTF
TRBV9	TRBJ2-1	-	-	TGTGCCAGCAGCGTAGCTGCGGACAGCTACAATGAGCAGTTCTTC	CASSVAADSYNEQFF
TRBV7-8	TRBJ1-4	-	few	TGTGCCACGGGAGAGGGAACAACTAATGAAAAACTGTTTTTT	CATGEGTTNEKLFF